The following is a TCR beta chain sequence with its context. These data belong to a study of blood T cell repertoires in COVID-19. As for the study in general: T cells, B-cell-depleted T cells, or PBMCs supplied cDNA or gDNA.

The ends lost 4 bases at V and 6 bases at J; junction bases unmatched: 9. The CDR3 runs 16 residues. Germline-derived CDR1 and CDR2 are MGHRA and YSYEKL. Under the authors' procedure: Estimated nucleated cell counts came from reference gene primer amplification. Libraries were prepared by immunoSEQ multiplex PCR; TCRdb keeps only in-frame clonotypes and omits some of them. The V and J calls and clone size come from that table; D and trimming were worked out from the DNA. The table shows 250,000 to 300,000 clones, with 65% to 90% occurring only once. Sequenced sample: peripheral blood. The TCR originated in a man aged 50 to 59 with active or convalescent COVID-19. The chain carries TRBV4-1 and TRBJ2-1, with TRBD1 identical over 10 bases. The CDR3 nucleotides are TGCGCCAGCAGCCTTAAGGTCGGACAGGGGGTCAATGAGCAGTTCTTC. It codes for CASSLKVGQGVNEQFF.